This TCR beta chain was recorded in a study of kidney transplant recipient with SARS-CoV-2 infection. The length of the CDR3 is 11 residues. Per germline, CDR1 ENHRY and CDR2 SYGVKD. Trimming removed 9 bases at V and 4 bases at J, with 9 bases between. MiXCR was run by TCRdb on the reads, yielding one entry per CDR3 protein. This table holds 200,000 to 300,000 distinct CDR3 sequences, less than 35% found once. The starting material was a blood sample, obtained at baseline and on day 111 from a kidney transplant recipient. The receptor was derived from a young adult male patient who had COVID-19 and was a kidney transplant recipient. Some T cells may originate from the graft donor. The V and J genes are TRBV10-3 and TRBJ2-5; D call uncertain. In DNA, the CDR3 is TGTGCCATAGCGACTTCAGAGACCCAGTACTTC. Translating it yields CAIATSETQYF.